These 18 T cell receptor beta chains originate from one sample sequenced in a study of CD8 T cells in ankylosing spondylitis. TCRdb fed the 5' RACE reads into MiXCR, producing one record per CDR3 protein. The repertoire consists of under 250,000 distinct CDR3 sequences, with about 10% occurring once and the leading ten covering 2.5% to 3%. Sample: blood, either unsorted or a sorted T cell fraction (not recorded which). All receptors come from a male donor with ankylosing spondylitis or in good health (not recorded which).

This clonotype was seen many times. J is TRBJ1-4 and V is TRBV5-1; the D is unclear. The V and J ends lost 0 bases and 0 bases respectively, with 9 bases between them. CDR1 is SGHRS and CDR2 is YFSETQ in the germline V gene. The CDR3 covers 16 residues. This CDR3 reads CASSLGAGPTNEKLFF. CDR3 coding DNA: TGCGCCAGCAGCTTGGGGGCAGGACCAACTAATGAAAAACTGTTTTTT.

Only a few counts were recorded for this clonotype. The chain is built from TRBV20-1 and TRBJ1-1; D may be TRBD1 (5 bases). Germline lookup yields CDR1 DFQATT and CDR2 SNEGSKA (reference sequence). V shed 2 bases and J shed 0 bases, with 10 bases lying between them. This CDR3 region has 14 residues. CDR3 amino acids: CSARIGAMNTEAFF. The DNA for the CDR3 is TGCAGTGCTAGAATAGGGGCAATGAACACTGAAGCTTTCTTT.

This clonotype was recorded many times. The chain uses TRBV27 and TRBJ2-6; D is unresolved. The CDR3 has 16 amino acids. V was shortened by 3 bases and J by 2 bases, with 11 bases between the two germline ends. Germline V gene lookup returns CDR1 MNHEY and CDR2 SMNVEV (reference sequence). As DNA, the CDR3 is TGTGCCAGCAGTTTTGGTAGGGCACCTGGGGCCAACGTCCTGACTTTC. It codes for CASSFGRAPGANVLTF. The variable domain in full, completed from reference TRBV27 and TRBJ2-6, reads EAQVTQNPRYLITVTGKKLTVTCSQNMNHEYMSWYRQDPGLGLRQIYYSMNVEVTDKGDVPEGYKVSRKEKRNFPLILESPSPNQTSLYFCASSFGRAPGANVLTFGAGSRLTVL.

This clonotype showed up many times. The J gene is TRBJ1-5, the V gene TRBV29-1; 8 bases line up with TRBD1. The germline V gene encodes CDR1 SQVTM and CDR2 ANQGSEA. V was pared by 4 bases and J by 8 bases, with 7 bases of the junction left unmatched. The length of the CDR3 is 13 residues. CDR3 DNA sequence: TGCAGCGTTGGGACAGGGTGGAATGAGCCCCAGCATTTT. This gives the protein CSVGTGWNEPQHF.

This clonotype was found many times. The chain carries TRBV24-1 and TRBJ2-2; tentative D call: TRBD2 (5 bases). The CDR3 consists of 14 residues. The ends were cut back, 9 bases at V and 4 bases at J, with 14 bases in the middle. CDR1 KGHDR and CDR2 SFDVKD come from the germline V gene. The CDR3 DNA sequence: TGTGCCACCTCGGAAGGGAGCAGCACCGGGGAGCTGTTTTTT. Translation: CATSEGSSTGELFF.

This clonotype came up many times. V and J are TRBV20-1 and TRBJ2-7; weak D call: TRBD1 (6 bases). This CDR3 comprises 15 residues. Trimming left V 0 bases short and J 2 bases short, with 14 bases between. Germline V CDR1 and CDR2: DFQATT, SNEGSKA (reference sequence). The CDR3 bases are TGCAGTGCTAGAGATGAAAGGACAGAGGCCTACGAGCAGTACTTC. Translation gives CSARDERTEAYEQYF.

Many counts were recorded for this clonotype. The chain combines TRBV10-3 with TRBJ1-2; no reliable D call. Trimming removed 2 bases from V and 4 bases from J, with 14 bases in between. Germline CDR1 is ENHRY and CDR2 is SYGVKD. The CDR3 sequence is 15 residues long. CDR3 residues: CAISETIQESYGYTF. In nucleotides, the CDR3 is TGTGCCATCAGTGAGACCATACAAGAGTCCTATGGCTACACCTTC.

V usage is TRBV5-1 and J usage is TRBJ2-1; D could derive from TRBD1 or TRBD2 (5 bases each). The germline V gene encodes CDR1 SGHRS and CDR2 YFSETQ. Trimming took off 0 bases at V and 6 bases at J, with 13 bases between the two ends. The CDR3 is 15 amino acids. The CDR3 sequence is CASSLGAGTPNEQFF. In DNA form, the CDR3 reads TGCGCCAGCAGCTTGGGGGCCGGGACCCCCAATGAGCAGTTCTTC.

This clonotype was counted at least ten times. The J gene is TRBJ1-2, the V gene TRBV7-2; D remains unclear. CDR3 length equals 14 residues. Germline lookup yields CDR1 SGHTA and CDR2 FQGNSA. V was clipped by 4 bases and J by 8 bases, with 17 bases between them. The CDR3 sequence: CASSSERAGFGYTF. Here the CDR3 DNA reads TGTGCCAGCAGCTCCGAACGTGCGGGGTTCGGCTACACCTTC.

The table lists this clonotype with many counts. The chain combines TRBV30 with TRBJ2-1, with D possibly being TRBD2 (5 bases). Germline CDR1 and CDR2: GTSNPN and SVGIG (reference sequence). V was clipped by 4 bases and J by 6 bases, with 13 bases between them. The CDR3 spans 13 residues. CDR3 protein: CAWNIQEGNEQFF. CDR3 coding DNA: TGTGCCTGGAATATCCAAGAGGGCAATGAGCAGTTCTTC.

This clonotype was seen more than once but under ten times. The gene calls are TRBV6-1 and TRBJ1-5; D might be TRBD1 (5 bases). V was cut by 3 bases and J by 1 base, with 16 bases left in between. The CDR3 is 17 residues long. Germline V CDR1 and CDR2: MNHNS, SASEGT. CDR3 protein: CASSELPPGASNQPQHF. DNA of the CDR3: TGTGCCAGCAGTGAGCTCCCTCCTGGGGCAAGCAATCAGCCCCAGCATTTT.

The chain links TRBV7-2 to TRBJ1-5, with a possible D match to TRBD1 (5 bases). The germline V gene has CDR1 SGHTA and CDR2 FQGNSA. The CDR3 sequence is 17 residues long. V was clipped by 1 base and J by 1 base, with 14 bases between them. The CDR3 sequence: CASSLGVAGRSNQPQHF. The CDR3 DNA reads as TGTGCCAGCAGCTTAGGTGTGGCAGGGCGGAGCAATCAGCCCCAGCATTTT.

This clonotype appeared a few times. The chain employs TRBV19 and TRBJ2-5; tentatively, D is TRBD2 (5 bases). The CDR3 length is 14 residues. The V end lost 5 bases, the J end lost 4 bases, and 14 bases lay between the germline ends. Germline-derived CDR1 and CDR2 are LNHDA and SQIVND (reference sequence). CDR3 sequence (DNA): TGTGCCAGTAGTCCTGGAGGCCTAAGAGAGACCCAGTACTTC. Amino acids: CASSPGGLRETQYF.

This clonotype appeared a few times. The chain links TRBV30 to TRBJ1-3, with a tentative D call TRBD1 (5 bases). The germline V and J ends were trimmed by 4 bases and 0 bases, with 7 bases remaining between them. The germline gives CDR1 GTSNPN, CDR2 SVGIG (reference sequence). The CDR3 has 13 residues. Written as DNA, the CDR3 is TGTGCCTGGACAGGGTTCTCTGGAAACACCATATATTTT. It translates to CAWTGFSGNTIYF.

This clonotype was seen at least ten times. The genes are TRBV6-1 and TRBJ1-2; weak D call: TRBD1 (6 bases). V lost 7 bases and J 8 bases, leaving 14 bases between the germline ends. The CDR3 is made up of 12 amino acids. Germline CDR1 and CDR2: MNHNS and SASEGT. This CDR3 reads CASMGGGRGYTF. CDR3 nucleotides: TGTGCCAGCATGGGGGGCGGGCGCGGCTACACCTTC.

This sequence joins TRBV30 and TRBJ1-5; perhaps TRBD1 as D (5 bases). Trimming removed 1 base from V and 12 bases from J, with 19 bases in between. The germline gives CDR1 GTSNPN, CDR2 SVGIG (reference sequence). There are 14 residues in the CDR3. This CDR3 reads CAWSGWDGSSSQHF. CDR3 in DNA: TGTGCCTGGAGTGGTTGGGACGGCTCAAGTAGCCAGCATTTT.

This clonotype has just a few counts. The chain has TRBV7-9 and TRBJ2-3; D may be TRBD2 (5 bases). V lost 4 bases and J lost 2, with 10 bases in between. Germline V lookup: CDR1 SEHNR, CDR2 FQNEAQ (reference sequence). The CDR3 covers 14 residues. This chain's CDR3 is CASSSRGLTDTQYF. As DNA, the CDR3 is TGTGCCAGCAGCTCCCGAGGGCTCACAGATACGCAGTATTTT. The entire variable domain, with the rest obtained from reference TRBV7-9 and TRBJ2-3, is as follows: DTGVSQNPRHKITKRGQNVTFRCDPISEHNRLYWYRQTLGQGPEFLTYFQNEAQLEKSRLLSDRFSAERPKGSFSTLEIQRTEQGDSAMYLCASSSRGLTDTQYFGPGTRLTVL.

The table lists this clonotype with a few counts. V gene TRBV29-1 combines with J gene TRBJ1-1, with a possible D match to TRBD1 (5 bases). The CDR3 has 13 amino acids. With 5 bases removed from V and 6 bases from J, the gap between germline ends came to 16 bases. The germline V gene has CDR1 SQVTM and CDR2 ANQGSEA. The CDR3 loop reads CSVRYGGSAEAFF. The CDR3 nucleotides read TGCAGCGTTCGGTACGGGGGTAGTGCTGAAGCTTTCTTT.